Below are 19 T cell receptor beta chains sequenced from a single sample in a study of yellow fever vaccine responses in identical twins. MiXCR was run by TCRdb on the RT-PCR reads, yielding one entry per CDR3 protein. The sample has 14,000 or so distinct CDR3 sequences; 84% are singletons. Sequencing was performed on T cells from blood (PBMCs), unsorted or a sorted subset (not recorded which), taken before or after yellow fever vaccination (not recorded which). All receptors derive from a woman between 18 and 29 years old who received the yellow fever vaccine.

The gene calls are TRBV18 and TRBJ2-3, with a possible D match to TRBD2 (5 bases). The CDR3 sequence is 17 residues long. V was pared by 2 bases and J by 1 base, with 16 bases between. Germline V gene sequence: CDR1 KGHSH, CDR2 LQKENI. In nucleotides, the CDR3 is TGTGCCAGCTCACCAGAATCAGGACTTTCTGGCACAGATACGCAGTATTTT. Translating it yields CASSPESGLSGTDTQYF.

This clonotype was recorded once. The V call is TRBV11-2, the J call TRBJ1-2; tentatively, D is TRBD1 (5 bases). V lost 5 bases to trimming and J lost 4 bases, with 17 bases between them. This CDR3 is 15 amino acids long. Germline-derived CDR1 and CDR2 are SGHAT and FQNNGV. The CDR3 here is CASSPDNGLSYGYTF. CDR3 coding DNA: TGTGCCAGCAGCCCGGACAACGGACTTTCCTATGGCTACACCTTC.

The gene calls are TRBV27 and TRBJ2-7; D is possibly TRBD2 (6 bases). The CDR3 extends over 15 amino acids. CDR1 and CDR2 (germline): MNHEY, SMNVEV (reference sequence). The V and J ends lost 1 base and 7 bases respectively, with 17 bases between them. This CDR3 reads CASSLFRDSPYEQYF. CDR3 nucleotides: TGTGCCAGCAGTTTATTCCGGGACTCACCATATGAGCAGTACTTC.

The genes are TRBV29-1 and TRBJ2-1, with D hard to call. The CDR3 is made up of 12 amino acids. V was pared by 6 bases and J by 9 bases, with 15 bases between. Germline loops: CDR1 SQVTM, CDR2 ANQGSEA. The CDR3 DNA sequence: TGCAGCGTGGTCAAGGGTACCACTGAGCAGTTCTTC. This sequence encodes CSVVKGTTEQFF.

This clonotype has a single count. In DNA, the CDR3 is TGTGCCAGCTCACCACCCTCCGGGACTAGCGGAGAAGAGACCCAGTACTTC. This sequence encodes CASSPPSGTSGEETQYF. This rearrangement joins TRBV18 to TRBJ2-5, with 11 nucleotides matching TRBD2. The J segment lost 3 bases and the V segment lost 0 bases, leaving 6 bases of the junction unmatched. The CDR3 has 17 residues. Germline CDR1 reads KGHSH; CDR2 reads LQKENI.

This clonotype was recorded once. CDR3 sequence reads: CASRSTGVALDTQYF. For the CDR3, the DNA is TGTGCCAGCAGGTCGACAGGGGTCGCGCTGGATACGCAGTATTTT. This chain uses TRBV13 with TRBJ2-3, with 8 bases matching TRBD1. This CDR3 is built from 15 residues. J gave up 6 bases and V 6 bases, and 11 bases lay outside the gene matches. The germline V gene has CDR1 PRHDT and CDR2 FYEKMQ (reference sequence).

The chain combines TRBV2 with TRBJ2-6; D tentatively reads TRBD1 or TRBD2 (5 bases each). V was clipped by 3 bases and J by 0 bases, with 12 bases between them. CDR1 and CDR2 (germline): SNHLY, FYNNEI. CDR3 length equals 17 residues. CDR3 in amino acids: CASSELGPTSGANVLTF. In nucleotides, the CDR3 is TGTGCCAGCAGTGAGCTGGGACCTACCTCTGGGGCCAACGTCCTGACTTTC.

V is TRBV20-1 and J is TRBJ1-2, with a possible D match to TRBD1 (6 bases). V was shortened by 5 bases and J by 5 bases, with 21 bases between the two germline ends. This CDR3 spans 15 amino acids. Per germline, CDR1 DFQATT and CDR2 SNEGSKA (reference sequence). The CDR3 sequence: CSAGTSNLGHYGYTF. The CDR3 DNA is TGCAGTGCTGGGACATCTAACCTCGGGCATTATGGCTACACCTTC.

The J gene is TRBJ2-7, the V gene TRBV20-1, with D tentatively TRBD1 (6 bases). The V and J ends lost 5 bases and 5 bases respectively, with 16 bases between them. The CDR3 contains 13 residues. CDR1 and CDR2 (germline): DFQATT, SNEGSKA (reference sequence). DNA of the CDR3: TGCAGTGCTCAGACGGTCAGGGGAAACGAGCAGTACGTC. This encodes CSAQTVRGNEQYV.

The chain couples TRBV20-1 to TRBJ1-6; D ambiguous. Trimming removed 3 bases at V and 2 bases at J, with 5 bases between. The germline CDR1 and CDR2 sequences are DFQATT and SNEGSKA (reference sequence). The CDR3 has 13 amino acids. The CDR3 DNA reads TGCAGTGCTAGCTATACCTATAATTCACCCCTCCACTTT. Residues: CSASYTYNSPLHF.

The chain uses TRBV7-3 and TRBJ1-3; D uncertain. Trimming removed 2 bases at V and 2 bases at J, with 4 bases between. The CDR3 totals 13 residues. Germline V CDR1 and CDR2: SGHTA, FQGTGA. The CDR3 DNA follows: TGTGCCAGCAGCTTAGATCCTGGAAACACCATATATTTT. Translating gives CASSLDPGNTIYF.

This sequence joins TRBV12-3 or TRBV12-4 and TRBJ1-1; D call uncertain. The CDR3 contains 15 residues. V shed 8 bases and J shed 1 base, with 17 bases lying between them. The CDR3 here is CASLKRVTKNTEAFF. CDR3 DNA: TGTGCCAGCCTGAAAAGGGTAACGAAGAACACTGAAGCTTTCTTT.

The chain uses TRBV29-1 and TRBJ2-2; the D gene is possibly TRBD2 (5 bases). CDR1 and CDR2 from the germline V gene are SQVTM and ANQGSEA. V lost 3 bases and J 7 bases, leaving 9 bases between the germline ends. The CDR3 has 12 residues. CDR3 amino acids: CSVDLRGGELFF. The CDR3 DNA follows: TGCAGCGTTGATCTACGGGGCGGGGAGCTGTTTTTT.

The V gene is TRBV4-3, the J gene TRBJ2-1, with 10 bases matching TRBD1. With V trimmed by 3 bases and J by 7 bases, 9 bases remained unmatched. Germline V CDR1 and CDR2: LGHNA, YSLEER. CDR3 size: 16 residues. CDR3 protein: CASSQGQGLVANEQFF. In nucleotides, the CDR3 is TGCGCCAGCAGCCAGGGACAGGGGTTGGTAGCGAATGAGCAGTTCTTC.

The chain employs TRBV29-1 and TRBJ2-7, with 8 positions matching TRBD2. CDR1 and CDR2 (germline): SQVTM, ANQGSEA. The CDR3 extends over 12 amino acids. J lost 6 bases, V lost 6 bases, and 7 bases had no gene match. CDR3 region: CSVGGAGAEQYF. The CDR3 DNA reads as TGCAGCGTGGGGGGAGCGGGAGCCGAGCAGTACTTC.

The chain recombines TRBV4-2 with TRBJ2-1, with D uncertain. The germline V and J ends were trimmed by 3 bases and 4 bases, with 16 bases remaining between them. Germline V gene lookup returns CDR1 LGHNA and CDR2 YNFKEQ. This CDR3 contains 16 residues. CDR3 bases: TGTGCCAGCAGCCACAATTTATCGCCTCCGTACAATGAGCAGTTCTTC. Its protein is CASSHNLSPPYNEQFF.

The J gene is TRBJ2-3, the V gene TRBV11-2; D is ambiguous. Trimming took off 5 bases at V and 3 bases at J, with 6 bases between the two ends. CDR3 length: 12 residues. Germline V gene data show CDR1 as SGHAT and CDR2 as FQNNGV. In nucleotides, the CDR3 is TGTGCCAGCAGCCGACCAACAGATACGCAGTATTTT. This encodes CASSRPTDTQYF.

This sequence joins TRBV6-1 and TRBJ2-7; D gene ambiguous. The CDR3 consists of 13 residues. Germline V gene lookup returns CDR1 MNHNS and CDR2 SASEGT. V was shortened by 6 bases and J by 3 bases, with 12 bases between the two germline ends. The CDR3 reads CASRSPQGYEQYV. The CDR3, as DNA: TGTGCCAGCAGAAGCCCCCAAGGCTACGAGCAGTACGTC.

The gene calls are TRBV6-1 and TRBJ1-1; 9 bases map to TRBD1. Germline V lookup: CDR1 MNHNS, CDR2 SASEGT. V gave up 6 bases and J gave up 0 bases; unmatched junction bases: 2. CDR3 length: 14 residues. The CDR3, as DNA: TGTGCCAGCAGGTGGGACAGGGTGAACACTGAAGCTTTCTTT. This gives the protein CASRWDRVNTEAFF.